This T cell receptor (beta chain) was sequenced during a study of neoadjuvant anti-PD-1 for oral cavity cancer. Study overall: Patients without progression received a fourth nivolumab dose around day 43, then surgical resection on days 50-56.

The repertoire was sequenced with immunoSEQ multiplex PCR; TCRdb's copy has only in-frame clones and lacks some. The table records 75,000 to 100,000 clones, about 84% of them present only once. The V gene end was trimmed by 7 bases and the J gene end by 4 bases; junction bases not matched to a gene: 5. Germline V lookup: CDR1 SNHLY, CDR2 FYNNEI. The CDR3 spans 14 residues. The patients had HPV-negative, locally advanced oral cavity squamous cell carcinoma. Notes on this clone: Antigen unknown.

Points from the study as a whole: With three patients per group, TCR findings need larger cohorts.

The rearrangement joins TRBV2 to TRBJ1-1, with 11 positions matching TRBD1. This clonotype was sampled from a person between 35 and 79 years old with oral cavity squamous cell carcinoma. The material sequenced was PBMCs, taken before nivolumab (anti-PD-1) treatment. The CDR3 nucleotides are TGTGCCAGCAATGGACAGGGGGCTTTCACTGAAGCTTTCTTT. The encoded protein is CASNGQGAFTEAFF.